A single TCR beta chain is shown here with its context. The V end was cut by 2 bases, the J end by 6 bases, with 14 bases between. Germline values: CDR1 SGHNT, CDR2 YYREEE (reference sequence). The CDR3 has 14 amino acids. This specimen belongs to a study of blood T cell repertoires in COVID-19. For the study at large: Spain, Italy and the United States supplied samples that represented acute and convalescent COVID-19.

Sequencing was performed with immunoSEQ multiplex PCR; in TCRdb, only in-frame clones are kept and a portion is missing. This sample has some 330,000 clones, with roughly 80% found just once. The study recruited people aged roughly 18 to 89 years across approximately 23 US areas. Before being deemed recovered, Cohort 3 donors had two negative PCRs, clearance, or symptom resolution. The sequence came from a woman between 50 and 59 years old who had recovered from COVID-19. The chain combines TRBV5-4 with TRBJ1-1, with D possibly TRBD1 on 6 matching bases. Sequenced: PBMCs or T cells enriched from blood (not recorded which). The CDR3 DNA reads TGTGCCAGCAGCTTAACAGGGATTGGAGCTGAAGCTTTCTTT. Amino acids: CASSLTGIGAEAFF. The whole variable domain, filled in from reference TRBV5-4 and TRBJ1-1, reads ETGVTQSPTHLIKTRGQQVTLRCSSQSGHNTVSWYQQALGQGPQFIFQYYREEENGRGNFPPRFSGLQFPNYSSELNVNALELDDSALYLCASSLTGIGAEAFFGQGTRLTVV.